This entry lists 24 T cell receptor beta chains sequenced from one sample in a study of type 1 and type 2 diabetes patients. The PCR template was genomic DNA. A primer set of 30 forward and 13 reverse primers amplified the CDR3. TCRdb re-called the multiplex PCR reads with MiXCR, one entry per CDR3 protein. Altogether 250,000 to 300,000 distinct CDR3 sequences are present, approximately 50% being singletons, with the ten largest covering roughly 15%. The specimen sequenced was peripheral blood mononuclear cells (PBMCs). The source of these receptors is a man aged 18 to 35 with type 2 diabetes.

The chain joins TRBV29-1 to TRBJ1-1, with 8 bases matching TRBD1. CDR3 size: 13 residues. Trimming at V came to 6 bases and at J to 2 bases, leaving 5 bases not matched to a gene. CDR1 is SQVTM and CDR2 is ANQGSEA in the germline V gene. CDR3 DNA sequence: TGCAGCGTACAGGGGGGAAGCAACACTGAAGCTTTCTTT. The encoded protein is CSVQGGSNTEAFF.

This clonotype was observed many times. The CDR3: CASSKLGGQGYTGELFF. Written as DNA, the CDR3 is TGTGCCAGTAGTAAGCTCGGGGGACAGGGGTACACCGGGGAGCTGTTTTTT. The gene calls are TRBV19 and TRBJ2-2, with 10 positions matching TRBD1. V dropped 4 bases and J dropped 3; count of bases not matched to a gene: 8. The CDR3 spans 17 residues. CDR1 LNHDA and CDR2 SQIVND come from the germline V gene (reference sequence).

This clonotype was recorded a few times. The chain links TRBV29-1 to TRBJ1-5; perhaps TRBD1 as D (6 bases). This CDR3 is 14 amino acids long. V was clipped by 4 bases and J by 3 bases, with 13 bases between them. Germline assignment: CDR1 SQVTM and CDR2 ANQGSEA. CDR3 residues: CSVASQGHNQPQHF. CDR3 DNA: TGCAGCGTTGCGTCGCAGGGGCACAATCAGCCCCAGCATTTT.

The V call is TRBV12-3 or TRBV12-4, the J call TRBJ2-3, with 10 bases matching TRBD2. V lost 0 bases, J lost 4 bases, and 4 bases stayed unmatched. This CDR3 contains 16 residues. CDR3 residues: CASSLALAGVADTQYF. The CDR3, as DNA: TGTGCCAGCAGTTTAGCGCTAGCGGGAGTCGCAGATACGCAGTATTTT.

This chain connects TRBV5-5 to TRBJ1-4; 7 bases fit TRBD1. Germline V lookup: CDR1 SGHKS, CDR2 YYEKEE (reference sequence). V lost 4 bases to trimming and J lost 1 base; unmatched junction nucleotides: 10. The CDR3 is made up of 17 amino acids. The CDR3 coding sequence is TGTGCCAGCAGCCTATACGACAGGGCACGAACTAATGAAAAACTGTTTTTT. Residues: CASSLYDRARTNEKLFF.

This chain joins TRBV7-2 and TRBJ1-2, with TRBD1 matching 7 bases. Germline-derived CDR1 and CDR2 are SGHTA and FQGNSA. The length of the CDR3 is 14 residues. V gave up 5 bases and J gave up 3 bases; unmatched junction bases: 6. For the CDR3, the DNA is TGTGCCAGCAGCCCACGGGACAGAGACTATGGCTACACCTTC. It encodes CASSPRDRDYGYTF.

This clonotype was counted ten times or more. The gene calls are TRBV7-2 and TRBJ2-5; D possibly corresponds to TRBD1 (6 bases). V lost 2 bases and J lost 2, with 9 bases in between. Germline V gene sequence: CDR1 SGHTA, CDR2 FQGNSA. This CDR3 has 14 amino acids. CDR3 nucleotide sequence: TGTGCCAGCAGCTTACACAGGGAACAAGAGACCCAGTACTTC. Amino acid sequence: CASSLHREQETQYF.

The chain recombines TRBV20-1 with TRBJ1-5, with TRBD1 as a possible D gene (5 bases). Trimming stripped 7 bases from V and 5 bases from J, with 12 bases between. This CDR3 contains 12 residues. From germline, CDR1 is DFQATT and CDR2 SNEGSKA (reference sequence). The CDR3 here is CSGGPADQPQHF. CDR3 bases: TGCAGTGGGGGACCGGCGGATCAGCCCCAGCATTTT.

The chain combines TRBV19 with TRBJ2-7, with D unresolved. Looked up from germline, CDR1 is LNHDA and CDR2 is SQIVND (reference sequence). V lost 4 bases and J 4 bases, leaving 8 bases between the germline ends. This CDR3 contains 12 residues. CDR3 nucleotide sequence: TGTGCCAGTAGTAATAACCGATACGAGCAGTACTTC. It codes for CASSNNRYEQYF.

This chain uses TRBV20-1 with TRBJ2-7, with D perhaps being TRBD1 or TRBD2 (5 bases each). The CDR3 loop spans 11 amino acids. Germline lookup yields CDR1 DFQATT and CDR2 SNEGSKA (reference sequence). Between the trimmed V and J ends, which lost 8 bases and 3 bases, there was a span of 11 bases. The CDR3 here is CSIRGVYEQYF. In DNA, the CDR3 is TGCAGTATCAGAGGGGTCTACGAGCAGTACTTC.

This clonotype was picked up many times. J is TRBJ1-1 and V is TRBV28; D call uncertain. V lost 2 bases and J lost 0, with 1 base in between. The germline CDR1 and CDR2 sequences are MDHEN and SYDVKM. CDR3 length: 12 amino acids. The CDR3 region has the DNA TGTGCCAGCAGTTTACTGAACACTGAAGCTTTCTTT. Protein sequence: CASSLLNTEAFF.

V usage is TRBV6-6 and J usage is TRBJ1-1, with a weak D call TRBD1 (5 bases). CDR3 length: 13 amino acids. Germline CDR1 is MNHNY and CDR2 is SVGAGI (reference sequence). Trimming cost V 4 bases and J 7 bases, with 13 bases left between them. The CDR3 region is CASSFQGGLEAFF. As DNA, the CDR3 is TGTGCCAGCAGTTTTCAGGGCGGGCTTGAAGCTTTCTTT.

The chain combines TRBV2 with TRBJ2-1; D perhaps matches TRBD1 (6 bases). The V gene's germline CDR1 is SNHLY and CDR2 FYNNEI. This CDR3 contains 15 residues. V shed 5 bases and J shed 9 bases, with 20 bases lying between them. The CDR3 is CASSSPPDRKGEQFF. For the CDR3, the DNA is TGTGCCAGCAGTTCTCCCCCCGACAGGAAAGGTGAGCAGTTCTTC.

CDR3 DNA sequence: TGTGCCACCAGTGATCCTCAAGCGGGGAGCACAGATACGCAGTATTTT. Translated, it gives CATSDPQAGSTDTQYF. The chain carries TRBV24-1 and TRBJ2-3; 7 bases match TRBD2. Germline assignment: CDR1 KGHDR and CDR2 SFDVKD. The length of the CDR3 is 16 residues. V was clipped by 3 bases and J by 0 bases; unmatched bases: 5.

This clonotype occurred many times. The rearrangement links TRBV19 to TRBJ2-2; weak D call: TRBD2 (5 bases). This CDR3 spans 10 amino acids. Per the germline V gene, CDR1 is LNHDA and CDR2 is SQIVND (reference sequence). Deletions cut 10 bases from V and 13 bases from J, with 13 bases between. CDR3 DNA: TGTGCCACGGCCGGGGTTCGGCTGTTTTTT. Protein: CATAGVRLFF.

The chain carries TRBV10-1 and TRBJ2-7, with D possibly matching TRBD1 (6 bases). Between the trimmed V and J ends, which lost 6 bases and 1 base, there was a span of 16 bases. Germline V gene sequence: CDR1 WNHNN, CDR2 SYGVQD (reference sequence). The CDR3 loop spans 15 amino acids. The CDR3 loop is CASSAGTPTSYEQYF. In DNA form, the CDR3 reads TGCGCCAGCAGCGCCGGGACACCAACTTCCTACGAGCAGTACTTC.

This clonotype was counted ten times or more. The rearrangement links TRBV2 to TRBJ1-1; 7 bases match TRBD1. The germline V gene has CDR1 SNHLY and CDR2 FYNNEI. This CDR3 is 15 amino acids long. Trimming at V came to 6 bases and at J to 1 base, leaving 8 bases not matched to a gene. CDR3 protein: CASSATRGENTEAFF. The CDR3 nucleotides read TGTGCCAGCAGCGCAACCAGGGGGGAGAACACTGAAGCTTTCTTT.

The CDR3 protein is CAIEGGDGYTF. The CDR3 nucleotides read TGTGCCATCGAAGGGGGAGATGGCTACACCTTC. The chain has TRBV10-3 and TRBJ1-2, with D tentatively TRBD1 (6 bases). Trimming took 8 bases from V and 6 from J, leaving 10 bases between them. The CDR3 has 11 residues. Germline values: CDR1 ENHRY, CDR2 SYGVKD.

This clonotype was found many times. The CDR3 DNA reads TGTGCCTCAGGGACTGGCAAACTGTTTTTT. It yields the protein CASGTGKLFF. The chain uses TRBV30 and TRBJ1-4, with D possibly being TRBD1 (5 bases). The V and J ends lost 7 bases and 11 bases respectively, with 11 bases between them. This CDR3 has 10 residues. Per germline, CDR1 GTSNPN and CDR2 SVGIG (reference sequence).

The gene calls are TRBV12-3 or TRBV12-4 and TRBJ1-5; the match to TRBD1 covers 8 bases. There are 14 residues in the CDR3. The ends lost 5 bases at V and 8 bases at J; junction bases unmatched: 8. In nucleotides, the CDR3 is TGTGCCAGCAGTGAAACAGGGGGGTCGGAGCCCCAGCATTTT. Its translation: CASSETGGSEPQHF.

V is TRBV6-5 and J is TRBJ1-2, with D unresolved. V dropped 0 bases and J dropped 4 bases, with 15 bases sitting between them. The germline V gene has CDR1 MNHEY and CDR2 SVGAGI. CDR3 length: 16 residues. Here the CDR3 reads CASSYSELDTIYGYTF. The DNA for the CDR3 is TGTGCCAGCAGTTACTCCGAGCTAGACACTATCTATGGCTACACCTTC.

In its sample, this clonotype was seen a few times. In DNA, the CDR3 is TGCAGTACGGTCATCGAGTACACAGATACGCAGTATTTT. Translation: CSTVIEYTDTQYF. The chain carries TRBV20-1 and TRBJ2-3, with D unresolved. Per germline, CDR1 DFQATT and CDR2 SNEGSKA (reference sequence). V was clipped by 8 bases and J by 2 bases, with 14 bases between them. This CDR3 is 13 amino acids long.

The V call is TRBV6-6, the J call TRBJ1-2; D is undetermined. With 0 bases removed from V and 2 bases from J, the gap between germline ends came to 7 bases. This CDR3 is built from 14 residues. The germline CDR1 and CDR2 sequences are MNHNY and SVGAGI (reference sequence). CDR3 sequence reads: CASSYSKRNYGYTF. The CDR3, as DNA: TGTGCCAGCAGTTACTCGAAACGAAACTATGGCTACACCTTC.

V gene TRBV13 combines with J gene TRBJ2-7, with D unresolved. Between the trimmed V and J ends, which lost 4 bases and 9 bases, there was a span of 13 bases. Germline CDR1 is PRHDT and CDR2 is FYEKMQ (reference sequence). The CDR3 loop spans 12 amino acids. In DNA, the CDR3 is TGTGCCAGCAGCTCACTACCGGATGGGCAGTACTTC. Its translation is CASSSLPDGQYF.